This T cell receptor (beta chain) comes out of a study of T-cell memory formation after mild COVID-19. Study overall: Largely, the TCR clusters proved donor specific.

Comment on this clonotype: Its antigen is unidentified.

MiXCR, run by TCRdb on the 5' RACE reads, gives a single entry per CDR3 protein. The sample shows 450,000 to 650,000 distinct CDR3 sequences, about 20% of them seen only once. General study findings and limits: The pre-infection memory compartment contained some responding clones, suggesting cross-reactive memory joined.

The CDR3 is 14 amino acids. From germline, CDR1 is MNHEY and CDR2 SMNVEV (reference sequence). With 2 bases clipped from V and 7 bases from J, the junction kept 8 bases outside the gene matches. The chain carries TRBV27 and TRBJ2-7; TRBD2 matches 7 bases. The clonotype originates from an adult woman who had mild COVID-19 (a few samples of this study predate the infection). Cell type and time point are not known. The source material was PBMCs or a T cell subset sorted from them (not recorded which). The CDR3 DNA sequence: TGTGCCAGCAGTTTAGATCCGGGGGGAGGGGAGCAGTACTTC. Its protein is CASSLDPGGGEQYF.